A selection of T cell receptor beta chains follows, all from one sample in a study of blood T cell repertoires in COVID-19. Clones were sequenced by immunoSEQ multiplex PCR, and TCRdb holds only the in-frame ones, with some missing. The sample lists about 120,000 clones, approximately 88% seen once, with about 8% in the top ten. The sample comprised peripheral blood. These receptors all come from a man over 45 with acute or convalescent COVID-19. CDR3s include the opening cysteine and the closing phenylalanine or tryptophan. The D gene is left open where the match is weak. Size values are once, few and many counts, or a class for expanded clones, and some rows have none.

cdr3_length	v_call	clone_size	d_call	j_call	cdr3_aa	cdr3_nt
13	TRBV6-5	-	-	TRBJ1-2	CASSPGEGRGYTF	TGTGCCAGCAGCCCAGGGGAGGGACGCGGCTACACCTTC
15	TRBV11-3	-	-	TRBJ2-3	CASSLGASSLYPRYF	TGTGCCAGCAGCTTAGGGGCATCCTCCCTTTATCCGCGGTATTTT
13	TRBV7-8	-	-	TRBJ1-2	CASSSSPVGGYTF	TGTGCCAGCAGCAGCTCCCCCGTGGGCGGCTACACCTTC
16	TRBV7-8	-	TRBD1	TRBJ1-2	CASSLGRDSHPYGYTF	TGTGCCAGCAGCTTAGGGCGGGACAGCCATCCGTATGGCTACACCTTC
10	TRBV5-8	once	-	TRBJ1-4	CASSLSLPFF	TGTGCCAGCAGCTTAAGCCTGCCGTTTTTT
11	TRBV20-1	-	-	TRBJ2-7	CSARTGYEQYF	TGCAGTGCTAGAACAGGTTACGAGCAGTACTTC
18	TRBV5-1	-	TRBD1	TRBJ2-7	CASRGGTGGAPSFYEQYF	TGCGCCAGCAGGGGAGGGACAGGGGGGGCCCCTTCGTTCTACGAGCAGTACTTC
15	TRBV24-1	-	-	TRBJ1-6	CATSVGRVVNSPLHF	TGTGCCACCAGTGTGGGCAGGGTAGTGAATTCACCCCTCCACTTT
17	TRBV11-3	-	-	TRBJ2-4	CASSLAWLTGAKNIQYF	TGTGCCAGCAGCTTAGCCTGGCTGACGGGGGCCAAAAACATTCAGTACTTC
13	TRBV24-1	-	TRBD1	TRBJ2-5	CATSVGQGGTQYF	TGTGCCACCAGTGTCGGACAGGGAGGGACCCAGTACTTC
13	TRBV9	-	-	TRBJ2-3	CASSVGLADTQYF	TGTGCCAGCAGCGTAGGTCTAGCAGATACGCAGTATTTT
12	TRBV29-1	-	-	TRBJ2-3	CSVEDLEDTQYF	TGCAGCGTTGAAGATCTCGAGGATACGCAGTATTTT
12	TRBV19	-	-	TRBJ2-5	CASAASQETQYF	TGTGCCTCGGCAGCGTCCCAAGAGACCCAGTACTTC
16	TRBV5-5	once	TRBD1	TRBJ2-3	CASSLSVQGIADTQYF	TGTGCCAGCAGCTTGTCCGTACAGGGGATCGCAGATACGCAGTATTTT
16	TRBV10-3	-	TRBD2	TRBJ2-7	CAISEPLALRSYEQYF	TGTGCCATCAGTGAACCACTAGCGCTTCGCTCCTACGAGCAGTACTTC
13	TRBV29-1	once	TRBD2	TRBJ2-1	CSVSTSGSYEQFF	TGCAGCGTTAGCACTAGCGGGAGTTACGAGCAGTTCTTC
13	TRBV7-2	-	-	TRBJ2-7	CASSLGQLVEQYF	TGTGCCAGCAGCTTAGGACAGCTGGTCGAGCAGTACTTC
13	TRBV11-2	-	-	TRBJ2-7	CASSLGAGYEQYF	TGTGCCAGCAGCTTAGGGGCGGGCTACGAGCAGTACTTC
14	TRBV6-5	-	-	TRBJ2-7	CASILYDGSYEQYF	TGTGCCAGCATTCTCTATGACGGGAGCTACGAGCAGTACTTC
14	TRBV5-4	-	TRBD2	TRBJ2-3	CASSLTSGADTQYF	TGTGCCAGCAGCCTGACTAGCGGAGCAGATACGCAGTATTTT
15	TRBV7-2	-	TRBD2	TRBJ2-7	CASSLHGLAAYEQYF	TGTGCCAGCAGCTTACATGGACTAGCGGCTTACGAGCAGTACTTC
16	TRBV12-5	-	TRBD2	TRBJ2-1	CASGLVLAGGGNEQFF	TGTGCTAGTGGTTTGGTACTAGCGGGAGGCGGCAATGAGCAGTTCTTC
11	TRBV6-4	-	-	TRBJ1-3	CAGDSGNTIYF	TGTGCCGGAGATTCTGGAAACACCATATATTTT
17	TRBV4-3	-	TRBD2	TRBJ2-1	CASSRKAGLAGANEQFF	TGCGCCAGCAGCCGCAAGGCGGGACTAGCGGGAGCTAATGAGCAGTTCTTC
12	TRBV29-1	-	-	TRBJ1-2	CSVEGELDSGDF	TGCAGCGTTGAGGGAGAACTGGACTCGGGGGACTTC
16	TRBV7-2	-	-	TRBJ1-6	CASSPDGSSYNSPLHF	TGTGCCAGCAGCCCCGACGGGAGCTCCTATAATTCACCCCTCCACTTT
14	TRBV24-1	-	TRBD1	TRBJ1-1	CATRNSGGGTEAFF	TGTGCCACCAGGAATTCAGGGGGTGGCACTGAAGCTTTCTTT
15	TRBV6-5	once	TRBD1	TRBJ1-2	CASSIRQGANYGYTF	TGTGCCAGCAGTATCCGACAGGGAGCTAACTATGGCTACACCTTC
15	TRBV7-9	-	TRBD1	TRBJ2-1	CASSLGQGISHEQFF	TGTGCCAGCAGCCTCGGACAGGGGATATCGCATGAGCAGTTCTTC
17	TRBV5-1	-	-	TRBJ2-1	CASSFRGGIKIYNEQFF	TGCGCCAGCAGCTTCAGAGGAGGGATTAAGATTTACAATGAGCAGTTCTTC
16	TRBV19	once	TRBD2	TRBJ2-2	CASSILLTSSTGELFF	TGTGCCAGTAGTATCCTCTTGACTAGCAGCACCGGGGAGCTGTTTTTT
15	TRBV6-6	-	-	TRBJ2-1	CASTPRGHGSGEQFF	TGTGCCAGCACCCCTCGAGGGCATGGGAGTGGCGAGCAGTTCTTC
17	TRBV27	-	-	TRBJ2-6	CASSLFALGAGANVLTF	TGTGCCAGCAGTTTATTCGCGTTGGGGGCCGGGGCCAACGTCCTGACTTTC
13	TRBV3-1/TRBV3-2	-	-	TRBJ1-5	CASSRGVSQPQHF	TGTGCCAGCAGCCGGGGGGTGAGTCAGCCCCAGCATTTT
14	TRBV27	-	-	TRBJ2-5	CASRRTGAGETQYF	TGTGCCAGCAGACGAACAGGGGCGGGGGAGACCCAGTACTTC
16	TRBV24-1	-	TRBD2	TRBJ2-5	CATSDWGREGLETQYF	TGTGCCACCAGTGATTGGGGGCGGGAGGGCCTGGAGACCCAGTACTTC
15	TRBV18	-	-	TRBJ2-3	CASSQLSVYTDTQYF	TGTGCCAGCTCACAATTATCCGTTTACACAGATACGCAGTATTTT
16	TRBV5-5	-	-	TRBJ2-5	CASSLVSGVLQKTQYF	TGTGCCAGCAGCCTTGTTTCGGGAGTACTCCAAAAGACCCAGTACTTC
13	TRBV23-1	-	-	TRBJ2-7	CASALPRGYEQYF	TGCGCCAGCGCTCTCCCCCGGGGGTACGAGCAGTACTTC
15	TRBV5-1	-	TRBD2	TRBJ2-1	CASSLKLAGNNEQFF	TGCGCCAGCAGCTTAAAACTAGCGGGGAACAATGAGCAGTTCTTC
14	TRBV19	once	TRBD1	TRBJ1-2	CASSWGRDSYGYTF	TGTGCCAGTAGTTGGGGCCGGGACAGCTATGGCTACACCTTC
19	TRBV9	-	TRBD2	TRBJ2-7	CASSRKSRDWGLAWDEQYF	TGTGCCAGCAGCCGTAAATCGAGAGACTGGGGACTAGCGTGGGACGAGCAGTACTTC
10	TRBV6-5	-	-	TRBJ1-2	CAWRGRGYTF	TGTGCCTGGAGGGGAAGGGGCTACACCTTC
15	TRBV19	-	TRBD1	TRBJ2-5	CASSIGTGGSETQYF	TGTGCCAGTAGTATTGGGACAGGGGGCTCAGAGACCCAGTACTTC
14	TRBV9	-	-	TRBJ2-7	CASSVAGLSYEQYF	TGTGCCAGCAGCGTAGCAGGGTTGTCCTACGAGCAGTACTTC
13	TRBV20-1	-	-	TRBJ1-4	CSASKGVNEKLFF	TGCAGTGCTAGTAAAGGGGTTAATGAAAAACTGTTTTTT
15	TRBV11-3	-	TRBD2	TRBJ2-1	CASSLRSSGRPEQFF	TGTGCCAGCAGCTTACGGTCCAGCGGGAGGCCTGAGCAGTTCTTC
15	TRBV5-1	-	-	TRBJ2-3	CASSLRGVVTDTQYF	TGCGCCAGCAGCCTGCGGGGTGTAGTCACAGATACGCAGTATTTT